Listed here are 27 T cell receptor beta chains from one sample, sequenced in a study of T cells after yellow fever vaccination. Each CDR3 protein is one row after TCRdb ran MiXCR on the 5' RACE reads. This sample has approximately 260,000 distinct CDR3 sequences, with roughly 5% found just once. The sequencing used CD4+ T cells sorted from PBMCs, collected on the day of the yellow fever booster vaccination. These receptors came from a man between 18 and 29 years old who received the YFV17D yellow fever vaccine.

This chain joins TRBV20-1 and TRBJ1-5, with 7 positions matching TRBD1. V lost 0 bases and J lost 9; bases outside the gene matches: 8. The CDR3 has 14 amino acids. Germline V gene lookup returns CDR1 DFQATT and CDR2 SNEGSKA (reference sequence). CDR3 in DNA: TGCAGTGCTAGAGATTCAGGGGGGGCATCGCCCCAGCATTTT. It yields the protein CSARDSGGASPQHF.

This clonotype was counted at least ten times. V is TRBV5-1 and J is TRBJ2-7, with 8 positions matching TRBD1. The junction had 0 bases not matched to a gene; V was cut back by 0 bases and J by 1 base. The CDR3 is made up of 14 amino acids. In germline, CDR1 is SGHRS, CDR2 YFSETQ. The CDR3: CASSLGQGSYEQYF. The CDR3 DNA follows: TGCGCCAGCAGCTTGGGACAGGGGTCCTACGAGCAGTACTTC.

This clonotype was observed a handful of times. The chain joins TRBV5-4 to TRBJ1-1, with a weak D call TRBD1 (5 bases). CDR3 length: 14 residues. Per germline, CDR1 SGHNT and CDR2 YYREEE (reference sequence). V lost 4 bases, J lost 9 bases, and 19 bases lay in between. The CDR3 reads CASSNYSSGRKAFF. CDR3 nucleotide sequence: TGTGCCAGCAGCAACTACTCCTCGGGACGGAAAGCTTTCTTT.

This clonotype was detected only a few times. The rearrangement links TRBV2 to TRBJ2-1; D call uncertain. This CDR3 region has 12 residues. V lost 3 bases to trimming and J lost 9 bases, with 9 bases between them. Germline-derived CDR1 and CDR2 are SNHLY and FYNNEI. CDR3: CASSDPGSEQFF. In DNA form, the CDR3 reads TGTGCCAGCAGTGATCCCGGAAGTGAGCAGTTCTTC.

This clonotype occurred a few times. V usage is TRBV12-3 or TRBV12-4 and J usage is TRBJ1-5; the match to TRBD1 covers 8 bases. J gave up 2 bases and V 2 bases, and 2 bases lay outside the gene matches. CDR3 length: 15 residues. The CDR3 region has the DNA TGTGCCAGCAGTTTATCGGACAGGGGCAATCAGCCCCAGCATTTT. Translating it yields CASSLSDRGNQPQHF.

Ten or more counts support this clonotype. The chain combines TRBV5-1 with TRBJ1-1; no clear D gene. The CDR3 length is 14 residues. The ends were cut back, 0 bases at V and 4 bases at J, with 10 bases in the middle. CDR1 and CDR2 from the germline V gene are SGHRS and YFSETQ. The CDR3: CASSLAGEGTEAFF. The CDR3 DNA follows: TGCGCCAGCAGCTTGGCCGGGGAAGGCACTGAAGCTTTCTTT.

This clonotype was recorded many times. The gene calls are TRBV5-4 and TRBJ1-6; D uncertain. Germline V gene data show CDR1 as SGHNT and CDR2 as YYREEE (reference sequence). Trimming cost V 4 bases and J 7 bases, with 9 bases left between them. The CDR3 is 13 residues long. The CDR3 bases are TGTGCCAGCAGCATCGACGGGAATTCACCCCTCCACTTT. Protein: CASSIDGNSPLHF.

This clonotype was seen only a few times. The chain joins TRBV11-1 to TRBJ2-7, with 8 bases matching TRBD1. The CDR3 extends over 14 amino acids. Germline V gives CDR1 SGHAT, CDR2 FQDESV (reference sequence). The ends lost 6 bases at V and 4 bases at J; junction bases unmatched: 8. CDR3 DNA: TGTGCCAGCAGGCCCGGACAGGGACCTTACGAGCAGTACTTC. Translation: CASRPGQGPYEQYF.

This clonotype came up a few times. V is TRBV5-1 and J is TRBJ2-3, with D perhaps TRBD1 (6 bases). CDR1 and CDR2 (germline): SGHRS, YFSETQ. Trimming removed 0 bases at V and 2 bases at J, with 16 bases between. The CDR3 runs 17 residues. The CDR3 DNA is TGCGCCAGCAGCTTGGCAGTCAGGGGCCGCTACACAGATACGCAGTATTTT. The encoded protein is CASSLAVRGRYTDTQYF.

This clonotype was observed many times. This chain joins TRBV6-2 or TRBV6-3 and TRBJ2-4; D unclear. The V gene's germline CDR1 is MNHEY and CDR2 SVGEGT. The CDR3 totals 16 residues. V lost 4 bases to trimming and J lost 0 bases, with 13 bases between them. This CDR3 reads CASSSLRDLAKNIQYF. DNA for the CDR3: TGTGCCAGCAGTTCCCTACGAGACCTAGCCAAAAACATTCAGTACTTC.

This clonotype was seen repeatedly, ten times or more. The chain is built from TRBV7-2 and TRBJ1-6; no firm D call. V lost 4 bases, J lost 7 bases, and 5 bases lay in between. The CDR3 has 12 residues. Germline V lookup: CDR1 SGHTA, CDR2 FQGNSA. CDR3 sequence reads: CASSSRNSPLHF. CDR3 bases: TGTGCCAGCAGCTCAAGAAATTCACCCCTCCACTTT.

The CDR3 spells CASSQESGGSWTGELFF. In DNA, the CDR3 is TGCGCCAGCAGCCAAGAGTCAGGGGGCAGTTGGACCGGGGAGCTGTTTTTT. This chain connects TRBV4-3 to TRBJ2-2, with 8 bases that match TRBD1. Germline loops: CDR1 LGHNA, CDR2 YSLEER. This CDR3 has 17 amino acids. Trimming cost V 0 bases and J 5 bases; bases outside gene matches: 8.

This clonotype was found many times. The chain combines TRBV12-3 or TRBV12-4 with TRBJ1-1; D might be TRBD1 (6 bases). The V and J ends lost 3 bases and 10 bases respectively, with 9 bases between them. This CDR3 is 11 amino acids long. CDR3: CASSLRGGAFF. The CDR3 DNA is TGTGCCAGCAGTTTGAGAGGGGGAGCTTTCTTT.

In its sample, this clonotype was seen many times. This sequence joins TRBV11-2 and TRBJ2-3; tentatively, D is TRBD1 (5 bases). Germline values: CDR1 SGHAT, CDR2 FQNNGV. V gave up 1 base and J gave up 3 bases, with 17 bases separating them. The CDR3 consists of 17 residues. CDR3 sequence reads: CASSLVFSSTATDTQYF. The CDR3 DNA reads TGTGCCAGCAGCTTAGTGTTCAGCTCGACAGCAACAGATACGCAGTATTTT.

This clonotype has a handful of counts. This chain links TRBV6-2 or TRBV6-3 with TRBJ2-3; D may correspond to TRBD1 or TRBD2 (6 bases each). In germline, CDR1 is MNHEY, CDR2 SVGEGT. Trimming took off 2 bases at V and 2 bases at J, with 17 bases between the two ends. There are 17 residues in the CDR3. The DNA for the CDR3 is TGTGCCAGCAGTTACCCGACTCCGGGGGCTCACACAGATACGCAGTATTTT. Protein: CASSYPTPGAHTDTQYF.

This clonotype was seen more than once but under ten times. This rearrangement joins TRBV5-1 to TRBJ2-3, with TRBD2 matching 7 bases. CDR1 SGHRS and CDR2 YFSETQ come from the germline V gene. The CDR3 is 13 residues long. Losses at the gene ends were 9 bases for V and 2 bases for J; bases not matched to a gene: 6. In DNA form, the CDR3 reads TGCGCCACCTCTAGCGGTTACACAGATACGCAGTATTTT. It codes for CATSSGYTDTQYF.

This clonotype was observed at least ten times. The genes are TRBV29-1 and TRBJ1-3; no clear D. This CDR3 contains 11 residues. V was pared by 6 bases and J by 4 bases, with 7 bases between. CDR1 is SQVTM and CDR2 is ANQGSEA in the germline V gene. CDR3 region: CSVLIGNTIYF. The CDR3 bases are TGCAGCGTCCTAATCGGAAACACCATATATTTT.

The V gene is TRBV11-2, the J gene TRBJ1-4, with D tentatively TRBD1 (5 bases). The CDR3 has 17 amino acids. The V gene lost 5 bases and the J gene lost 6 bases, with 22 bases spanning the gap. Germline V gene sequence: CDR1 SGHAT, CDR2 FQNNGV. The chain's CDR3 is CASSPGDGPLRDEKLFF. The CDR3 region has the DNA TGTGCCAGCAGCCCGGGGGACGGACCCCTCCGGGATGAAAAACTGTTTTTT.

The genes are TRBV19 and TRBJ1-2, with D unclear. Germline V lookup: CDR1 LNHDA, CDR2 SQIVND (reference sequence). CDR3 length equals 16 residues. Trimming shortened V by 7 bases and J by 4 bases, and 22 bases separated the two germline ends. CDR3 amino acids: CASKSLGQLLTYGYTF. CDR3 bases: TGTGCCAGTAAGAGTCTTGGGCAGCTACTAACCTATGGCTACACCTTC. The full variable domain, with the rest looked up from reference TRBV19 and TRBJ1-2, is DGGITQSPKYLFRKEGQNVTLSCEQNLNHDAMYWYRQDPGQGLRLIYYSQIVNDFQKGDIAEGYSVSREKKESFPLTVTSAQKNPTAFYLCASKSLGQLLTYGYTFGSGTRLTVV.

The CDR3 region is CASSYGEFHRKLFF. DNA of the CDR3: TGTGCCAGCAGTTACGGGGAGTTTCACCGAAAACTGTTTTTT. The rearrangement uses TRBV6-2 or TRBV6-3 and TRBJ1-4; D ambiguous. Trimming left V 2 bases short and J 10 bases short, with 14 bases between. The CDR3 is 14 amino acids. Germline V gene sequence: CDR1 MNHEY, CDR2 SVGEGT.

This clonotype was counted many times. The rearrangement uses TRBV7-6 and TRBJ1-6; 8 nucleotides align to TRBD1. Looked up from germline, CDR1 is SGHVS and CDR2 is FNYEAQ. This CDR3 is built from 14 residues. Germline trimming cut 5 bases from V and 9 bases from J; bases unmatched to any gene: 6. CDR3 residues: CASSPGGRGSPLHF. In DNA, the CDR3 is TGTGCCAGCAGCCCAGGGGGCAGGGGTTCACCCCTCCACTTT.

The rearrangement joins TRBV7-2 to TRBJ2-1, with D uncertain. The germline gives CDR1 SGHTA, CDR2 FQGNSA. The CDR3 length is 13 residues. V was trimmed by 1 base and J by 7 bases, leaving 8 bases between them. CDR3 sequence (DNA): TGTGCCAGCAGCTTAGAGGCGGAAAATGAGCAGTTCTTC. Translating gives CASSLEAENEQFF.

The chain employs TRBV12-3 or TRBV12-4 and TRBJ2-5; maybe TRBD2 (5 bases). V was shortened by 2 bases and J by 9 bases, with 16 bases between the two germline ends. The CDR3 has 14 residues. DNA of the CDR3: TGTGCCAGCAGTTTAAGGCGGGCCAAGATTCCCCAGTACTTC. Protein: CASSLRRAKIPQYF.

CDR3 in DNA: TGCAGTGCTAGAGATTTAAGCAGGGGGCCAGTGGAGACCCAGTACTTC. Protein product: CSARDLSRGPVETQYF. The chain joins TRBV20-1 to TRBJ2-5; TRBD1 matches at 8 bases. The CDR3 is 16 amino acids. Germline V CDR1 and CDR2: DFQATT, SNEGSKA (reference sequence). After removal of 0 bases from V and 5 bases from J, the junction contained 11 bases not matched to a gene.

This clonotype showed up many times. CDR3 sequence reads: CASSLGGTGSEQYV. DNA of the CDR3: TGCGCCAGCAGCCTGGGGGGGACAGGGAGCGAGCAGTACGTC. V usage is TRBV5-1 and J usage is TRBJ2-7; 9 bases are shared with TRBD1. V dropped 4 bases and J dropped 6; count of bases not matched to a gene: 8. The length of the CDR3 is 14 residues. The germline V gene has CDR1 SGHRS and CDR2 YFSETQ.

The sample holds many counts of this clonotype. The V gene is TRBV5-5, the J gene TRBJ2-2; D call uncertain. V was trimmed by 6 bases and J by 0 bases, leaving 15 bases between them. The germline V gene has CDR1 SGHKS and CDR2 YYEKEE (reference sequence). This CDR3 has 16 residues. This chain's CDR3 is CASINDGWSNTGELFF. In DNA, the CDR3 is TGTGCCAGCATCAACGACGGATGGTCGAACACCGGGGAGCTGTTTTTT. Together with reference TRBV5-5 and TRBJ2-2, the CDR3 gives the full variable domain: DAGVTQSPTHLIKTRGQQVTLRCSPISGHKSVSWYQQVLGQGPQFIFQYYEKEERGRGNFPDRFSARQFPNYSSELNVNALLLGDSALYLCASINDGWSNTGELFFGEGSRLTVL.

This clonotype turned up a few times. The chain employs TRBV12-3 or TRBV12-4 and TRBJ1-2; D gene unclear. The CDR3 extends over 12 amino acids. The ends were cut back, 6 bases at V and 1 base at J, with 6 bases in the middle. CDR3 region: CASSLINYGYTF. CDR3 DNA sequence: TGTGCCAGCAGCCTTATTAACTATGGCTACACCTTC.